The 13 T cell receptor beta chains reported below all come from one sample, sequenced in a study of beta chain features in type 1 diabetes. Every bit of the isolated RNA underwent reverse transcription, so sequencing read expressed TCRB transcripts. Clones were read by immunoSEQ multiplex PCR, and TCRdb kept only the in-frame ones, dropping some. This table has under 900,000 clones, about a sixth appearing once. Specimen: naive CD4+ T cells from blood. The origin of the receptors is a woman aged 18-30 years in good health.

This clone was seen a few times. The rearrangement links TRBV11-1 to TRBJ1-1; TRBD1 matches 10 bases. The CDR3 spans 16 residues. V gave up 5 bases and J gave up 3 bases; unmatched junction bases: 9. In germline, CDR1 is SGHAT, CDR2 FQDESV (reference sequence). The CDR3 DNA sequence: TGTGCCAGCAGCCCCCGGGACAGGGGAAGGGACACTGAAGCTTTCTTT. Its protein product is CASSPRDRGRDTEAFF.

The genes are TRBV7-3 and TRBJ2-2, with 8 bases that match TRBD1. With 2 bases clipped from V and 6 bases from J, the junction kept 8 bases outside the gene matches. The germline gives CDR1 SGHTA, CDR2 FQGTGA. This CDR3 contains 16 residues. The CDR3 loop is CASSLGGTGRPGELFF. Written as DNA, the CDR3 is TGTGCCAGCAGCTTAGGGGGGACAGGTCGTCCCGGGGAGCTGTTTTTT.

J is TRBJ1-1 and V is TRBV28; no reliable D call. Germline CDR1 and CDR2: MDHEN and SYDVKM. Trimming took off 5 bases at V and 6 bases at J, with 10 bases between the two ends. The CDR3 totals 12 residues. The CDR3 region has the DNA TGTGCCAGCAGTCCGACACGGCCTGAAGCTTTCTTT. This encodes CASSPTRPEAFF.

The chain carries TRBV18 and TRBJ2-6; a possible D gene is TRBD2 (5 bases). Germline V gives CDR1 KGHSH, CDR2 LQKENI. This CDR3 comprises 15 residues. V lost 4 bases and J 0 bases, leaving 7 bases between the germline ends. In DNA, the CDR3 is TGTGCCAGCTCACGACTAATCTCTGGGGCCAACGTCCTGACTTTC. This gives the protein CASSRLISGANVLTF. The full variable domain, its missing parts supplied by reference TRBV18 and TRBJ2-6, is NAGVMQNPRHLVRRRGQEARLRCSPMKGHSHVYWYRQLPEEGLKFMVYLQKENIIDESGMPKERFSAEFPKEGPSILRIQQVVRGDSAAYFCASSRLISGANVLTFGAGSRLTVL.

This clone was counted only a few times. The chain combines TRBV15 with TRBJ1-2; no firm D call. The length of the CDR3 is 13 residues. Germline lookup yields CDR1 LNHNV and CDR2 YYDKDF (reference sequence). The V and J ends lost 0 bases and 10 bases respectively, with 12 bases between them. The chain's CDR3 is CATSRDPHGNYTF. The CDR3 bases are TGTGCCACCAGCAGAGATCCACACGGTAACTACACCTTC.

The CDR3 region has the DNA TGCAGCGTTAGGGGGCTTGGTACCGGGGAGCTGTTTTTT. Translating gives CSVRGLGTGELFF. The chain joins TRBV29-1 to TRBJ2-2; 7 bases are a match to TRBD1. V was pared by 5 bases and J by 5 bases, with 5 bases of the junction left unmatched. Germline CDR1 SQVTM, CDR2 ANQGSEA. This CDR3 comprises 13 residues.

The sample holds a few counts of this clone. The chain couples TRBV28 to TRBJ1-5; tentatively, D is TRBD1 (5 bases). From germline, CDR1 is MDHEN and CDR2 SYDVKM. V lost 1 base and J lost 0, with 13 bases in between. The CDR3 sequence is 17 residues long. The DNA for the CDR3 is TGTGCCAGCAGTTTATCCCTGACAGCTTATAGCAATCAGCCCCAGCATTTT. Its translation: CASSLSLTAYSNQPQHF.

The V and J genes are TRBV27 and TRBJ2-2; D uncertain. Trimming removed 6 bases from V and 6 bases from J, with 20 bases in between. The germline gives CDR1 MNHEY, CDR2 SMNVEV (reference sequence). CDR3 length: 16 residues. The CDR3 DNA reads TGTGCCAGCAGATGGCACCTCGGCGATCGGGCCGGGGAGCTGTTTTTT. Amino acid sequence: CASRWHLGDRAGELFF.

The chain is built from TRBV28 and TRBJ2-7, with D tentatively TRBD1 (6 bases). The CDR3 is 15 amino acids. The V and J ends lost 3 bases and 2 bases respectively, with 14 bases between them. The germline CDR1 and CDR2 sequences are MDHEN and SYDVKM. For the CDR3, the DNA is TGTGCCAGCAGTTTTGGGACAACTCTTACCTACGAGCAGTACTTC. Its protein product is CASSFGTTLTYEQYF.

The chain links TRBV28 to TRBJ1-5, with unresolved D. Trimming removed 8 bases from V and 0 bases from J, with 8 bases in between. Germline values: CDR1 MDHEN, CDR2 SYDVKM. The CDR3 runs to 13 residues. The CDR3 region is CASGIYSNQPQHF. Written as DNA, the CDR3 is TGTGCCAGCGGGATTTATAGCAATCAGCCCCAGCATTTT.

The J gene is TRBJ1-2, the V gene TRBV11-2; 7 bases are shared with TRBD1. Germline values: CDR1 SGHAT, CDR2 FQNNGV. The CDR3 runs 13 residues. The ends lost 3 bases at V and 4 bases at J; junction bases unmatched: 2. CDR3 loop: CASSLTGTYGYTF. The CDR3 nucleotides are TGTGCCAGCAGCTTGACAGGGACCTATGGCTACACCTTC.

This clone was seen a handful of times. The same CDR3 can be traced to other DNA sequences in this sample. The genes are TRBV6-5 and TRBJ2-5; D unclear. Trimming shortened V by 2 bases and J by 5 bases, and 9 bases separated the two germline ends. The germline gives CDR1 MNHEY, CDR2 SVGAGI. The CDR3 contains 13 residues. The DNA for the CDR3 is TGTGCCAGCAGTTACCGCCCTAGGGAGACCCAGTACTTC. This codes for CASSYRPRETQYF.

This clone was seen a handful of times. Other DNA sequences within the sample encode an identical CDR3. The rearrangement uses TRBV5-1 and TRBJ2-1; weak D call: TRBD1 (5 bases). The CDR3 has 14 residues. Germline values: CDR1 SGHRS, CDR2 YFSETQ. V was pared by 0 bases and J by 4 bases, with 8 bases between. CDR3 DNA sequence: TGCGCCAGCAGCTTGGTCGCAGGGTACAATGAGCAGTTCTTC. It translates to CASSLVAGYNEQFF. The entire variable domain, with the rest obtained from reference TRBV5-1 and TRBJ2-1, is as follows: KAGVTQTPRYLIKTRGQQVTLSCSPISGHRSVSWYQQTPGQGLQFLFEYFSETQRNKGNFPGRFSGRQFSNSRSEMNVSTLELGDSALYLCASSLVAGYNEQFFGPGTRLTVL.